The subject of this entry is one TCR beta chain. This CDR3 is built from 13 residues. V lost 4 bases to trimming and J lost 6 bases, with 14 bases between them. Germline V gene lookup returns CDR1 SGHDT and CDR2 YYEEEE. The record originates from a study of blood T cell repertoires in COVID-19. Study as a whole: Whether acute or convalescent, the COVID-19 samples came from the United States, Italy and Spain. T cells, B-cell-depleted T cells, or PBMCs supplied cDNA or gDNA.

Per the original methods: Reference gene primer amplification in the assay estimated nucleated cell counts. The data were produced by immunoSEQ multiplex PCR, yet TCRdb's version contains in-frame clones alone and is incomplete. Clonal size and the V and J genes are those of that table, whereas D and trimming came from the DNA. The sample includes about 110,000 clones, roughly 83% of them seen just once. The chain combines TRBV5-6 with TRBJ2-7, with TRBD2 as a possible D gene (7 bases). The sequence came from a woman in her sixties with acute or convalescent COVID-19. Sequencing was carried out using peripheral blood. The CDR3 region has the DNA TGTGCCAGCAGCCCCCCGCGGGGGCCCGAGCAGTACTTC. Its translation: CASSPPRGPEQYF.